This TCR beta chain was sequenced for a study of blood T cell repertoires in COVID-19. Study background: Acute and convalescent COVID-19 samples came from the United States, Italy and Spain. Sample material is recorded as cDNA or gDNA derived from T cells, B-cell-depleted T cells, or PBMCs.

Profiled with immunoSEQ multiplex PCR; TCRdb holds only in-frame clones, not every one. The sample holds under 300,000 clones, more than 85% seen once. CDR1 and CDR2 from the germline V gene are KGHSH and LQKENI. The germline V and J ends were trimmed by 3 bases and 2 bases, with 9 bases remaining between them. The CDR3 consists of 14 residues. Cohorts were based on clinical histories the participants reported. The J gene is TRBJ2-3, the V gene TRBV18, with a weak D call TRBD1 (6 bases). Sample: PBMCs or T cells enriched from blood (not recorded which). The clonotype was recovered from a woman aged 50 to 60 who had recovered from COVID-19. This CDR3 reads CASSPQGYTDTQYF. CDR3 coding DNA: TGTGCCAGCTCACCTCAGGGGTACACAGATACGCAGTATTTT. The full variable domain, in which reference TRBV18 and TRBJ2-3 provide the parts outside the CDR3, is NAGVMQNPRHLVRRRGQEARLRCSPMKGHSHVYWYRQLPEEGLKFMVYLQKENIIDESGMPKERFSAEFPKEGPSILRIQQVVRGDSAAYFCASSPQGYTDTQYFGPGTRLTVL.